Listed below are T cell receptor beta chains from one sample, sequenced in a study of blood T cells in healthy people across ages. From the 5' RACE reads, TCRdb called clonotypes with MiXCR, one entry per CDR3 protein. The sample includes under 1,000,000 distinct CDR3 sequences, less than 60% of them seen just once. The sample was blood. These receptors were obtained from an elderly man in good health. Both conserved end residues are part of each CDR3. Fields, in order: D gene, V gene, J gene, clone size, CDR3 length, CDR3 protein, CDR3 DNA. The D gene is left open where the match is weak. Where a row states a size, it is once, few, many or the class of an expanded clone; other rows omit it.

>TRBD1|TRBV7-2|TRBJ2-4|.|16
CASSRQGAGAKNIQYF
TGTGCCAGCAGCCGCCAGGGGGCCGGGGCCAAAAACATTCAGTACTTC
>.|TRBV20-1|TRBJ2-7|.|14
CSAQGGGFTYEQYF
TGCAGTGCTCAAGGAGGCGGTTTCACCTACGAGCAGTACTTC
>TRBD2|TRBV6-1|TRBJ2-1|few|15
CACRLAGGPGNEQFF
TGTGCCTGTCGACTAGCGGGAGGGCCGGGGAATGAGCAGTTCTTC
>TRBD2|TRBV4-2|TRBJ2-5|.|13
CASSPGRQQTQYF
TGTGCCAGCAGCCCCGGGAGGCAGCAGACCCAGTACTTC
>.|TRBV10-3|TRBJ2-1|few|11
CAISGLDEQFF
TGTGCCATCAGTGGACTCGATGAGCAGTTCTTC
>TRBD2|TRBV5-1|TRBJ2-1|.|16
CASSRETSGKGNEQFF
TGCGCCAGCAGCCGAGAGACTAGCGGGAAAGGGAATGAGCAGTTCTTC
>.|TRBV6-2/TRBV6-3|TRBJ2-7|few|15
CASSPDQGTSYEQYF
TGTGCCAGCAGCCCAGACCAGGGGACCAGCTACGAGCAGTACTTC
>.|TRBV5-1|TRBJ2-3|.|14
CASSRVSGTDTQYF
TGCGCCAGCAGTCGGGTCAGTGGCACAGATACGCAGTATTTT
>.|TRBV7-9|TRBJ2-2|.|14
CASSSMTNTGELFF
TGTGCCAGCAGCTCCATGACGAACACCGGGGAGCTGTTTTTT
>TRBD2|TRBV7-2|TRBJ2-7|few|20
CASSFPAPSSGKGDLYEQYF
TGTGCCAGCAGCTTCCCAGCCCCCTCTAGCGGGAAGGGGGATCTCTACGAGCAGTACTTC
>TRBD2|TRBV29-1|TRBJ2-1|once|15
CSLVLAGGHYNEQFF
TGCAGCCTCGTACTAGCGGGGGGGCATTACAATGAGCAGTTCTTC
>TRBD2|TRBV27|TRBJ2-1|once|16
CASSLLASGRHNEKFF
TGTGCCAGCAGTCTTTTGGCTAGCGGGAGGCACAATGAGAAGTTCTTC
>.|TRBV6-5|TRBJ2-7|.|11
CALGVGYEQYF
TGTGCTTTGGGGGTCGGCTACGAGCAGTACTTC
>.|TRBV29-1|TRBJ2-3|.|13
CSVGRGRGDTQYF
TGCAGCGTTGGGAGGGGGCGCGGAGATACGCAGTATTTT
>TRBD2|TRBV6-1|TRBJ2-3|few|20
CASSPSTGGLAEPSTDTQYF
TGTGCCAGCAGTCCTTCGACAGGGGGACTAGCGGAACCTAGCACAGATACGCAGTATTTT
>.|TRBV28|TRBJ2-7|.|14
CASSVAGFSYEQYF
TGTGCCAGCAGTGTCGCGGGTTTCTCCTACGAGCAGTACTTC
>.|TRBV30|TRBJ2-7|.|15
CAWSGPQDASYEQYF
TGTGCCTGGAGTGGTCCCCAGGACGCCAGTTACGAGCAGTACTTC